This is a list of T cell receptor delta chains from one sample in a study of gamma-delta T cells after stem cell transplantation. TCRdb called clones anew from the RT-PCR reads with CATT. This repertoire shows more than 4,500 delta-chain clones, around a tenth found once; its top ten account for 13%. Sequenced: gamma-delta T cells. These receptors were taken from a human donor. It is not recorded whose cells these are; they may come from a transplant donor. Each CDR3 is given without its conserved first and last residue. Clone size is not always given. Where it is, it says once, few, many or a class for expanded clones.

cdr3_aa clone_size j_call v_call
ACDTSQVLVGADTWDTRQMF NA TRDJ3 TRDV2
ACDTRLTYWGAPTDKLI NA TRDJ1 TRDV2
ACDSVLGDIRWDTRQMF NA TRDJ3 TRDV2
ACDTATGGEYTDKLI NA TRDJ1 TRDV2
ACDTILGDTSPLTAQLF medium-sized TRDJ2 TRDV2
ACDTVGKSTDKLI medium-sized TRDJ1 TRDV2
ACVELGVQNTDKLI few TRDJ1 TRDV2
ACDTLGDTEDWDTRQMF medium-sized TRDJ3 TRDV2
ACDFLLGNDDKLI few TRDJ1 TRDV2
ACDTVPGMGDTKARYTDKLI NA TRDJ1 TRDV2
ARDTVARDTPYTDKLI few TRDJ1 TRDV2
ACDPVGLGDTTDKLI few TRDJ1 TRDV2
ACDSLRRGSLSSYTDKLI NA TRDJ1 TRDV2
ALGESPTGGYLEGTDKLI NA TRDJ1 TRDV1
ALGLMGDTHWDTRQMF few TRDJ3 TRDV1
ACDTVGWGSDTDKLI few TRDJ1 TRDV2
ACDTLLGDTRTDKLI large TRDJ1 TRDV2
ACDAQDSWDTRQMF large TRDJ3 TRDV2
ACDVLTGGSTDKLI few TRDJ1 TRDV2
AFSGGLKWAQLF NA TRDJ2 TRDV3
ACDILGEQSSWDTRQMF NA TRDJ3 TRDV2
ACDTVLGDRGSWDTRQMF NA TRDJ3 TRDV2
ACDPVLGDSTRQMF medium-sized TRDJ3 TRDV2
ACDPLLGDMAAAQLF medium-sized TRDJ2 TRDV2
ACDTLLPAADVLGDSKLI NA TRDJ1 TRDV2
ARDTVEGTDKLI few TRDJ1 TRDV2
ACDTGLRTGGLYTDKLI NA TRDJ1 TRDV2
ACDPTTGGYHTDKLI NA TRDJ1 TRDV2
ACDTSVPLLLRVADKLI few TRDJ1 TRDV2
ACDTVGGGPTRAQLF medium-sized TRDJ2 TRDV2
ACDSLGDYTDKLI few TRDJ1 TRDV2
ACDAIHSDKLI medium-sized TRDJ1 TRDV2
ALGERRPSYEAGGGTDKLI NA TRDJ1 TRDV1
ACDVLGDMGLRKDQLVHPNTDKLI once TRDJ1 TRDV2
ACDAPFLLGDTAGGKLI NA TRDJ1 TRDV2
ACATAESGLGSGENSWDTRQMF NA TRDJ3 TRDV2
ACEPLLGDTGSDKLT NA TRDJ1 TRDV2
ACDVLTGGYAYTDKLI NA TRDJ1 TRDV2
AFWGILLSDKLI NA TRDJ1 TRDV3
ACDLLGDTDKLI NA TRDJ1 TRDV2
ACDTVIGGDRVSDNDKLI NA TRDJ1 TRDV2
ACDTVMSGGILKLI few TRDJ1 TRDV2
ACDAVLGGYTDKLI medium-sized TRDJ1 TRDV2
ACDTILNTDKLI few TRDJ1 TRDV2
ACDTVKVLGKAWTDKLI NA TRDJ1 TRDV2
ACDNVLGDTLHDKLI few TRDJ1 TRDV2
ACDKLLGDRDKLI NA TRDJ1 TRDV2
ACDTVLGDTNTDKLI few TRDJ1 TRDV2
ACDTPVLGDVSSWDTRQMF medium-sized TRDJ3 TRDV2
ACEALGDATYTDKLI few TRDJ1 TRDV2
ACDTLGAPTSTDKLI NA TRDJ1 TRDV2
ACDLVVGDTGPYTDKLI medium-sized TRDJ1 TRDV2
ACDTGSGGYEAWDTRQMF NA TRDJ3 TRDV2